A selection of T cell receptor beta chains follows, all from one sample in a study of shared clonotypes between healthy human individuals. Using immunoSEQ multiplex PCR, the repertoire was profiled, and TCRdb retains in-frame clones only, with some absent. The sample records some 2.4 million clones, more than 85% being singletons. The sequencing sample was made of naive CD4+ T cells from PBMCs. The receptors originated from a man in his late teens or twenties in good health. Some clones in this sample may be carry-over from other donors' samples. CDR3s include the opening cysteine and the closing phenylalanine or tryptophan. The D gene is left open where the match is weak. Clone size is given for some rows only: seen once, a few or many times, or a class if the clone is expanded.

d_gene	v_gene	j_gene	abundance	CDR3aa	CDR3nt
TRBD2	TRBV27	TRBJ2-7	NA	CASSGTASSSGRFYEQYF	TGTGCCAGCTCCGGGACAGCATCTTCTAGCGGGAGGTTTTACGAGCAGTACTTC
TRBD2	TRBV5-1	TRBJ2-1	NA	CASSFGLAGAHYNEQFF	TGCGCCAGCAGCTTCGGACTAGCGGGAGCACATTACAATGAGCAGTTCTTC
TRBD1	TRBV5-6	TRBJ1-1	NA	CASSLSPRDRGTEAFF	TGTGCCAGCAGCCTGTCCCCCCGGGACAGGGGCACTGAAGCTTTCTTT
TRBD2	TRBV2	TRBJ2-1	NA	CASRLTSGLSYNEQFF	TGTGCCAGCAGGTTAACTAGCGGACTCTCCTACAATGAGCAGTTCTTC
TRBD2	TRBV15	TRBJ2-3	NA	CATSREYSGRGTDTQYF	TGTGCCACCAGCAGAGAATATAGCGGGAGGGGCACAGATACGCAGTATTTT
NA	TRBV7-8	TRBJ1-4	NA	CASSLARVTEKLFF	TGTGCCAGCAGCTTAGCCAGGGTGACGGAAAAACTGTTTTTT
TRBD2	TRBV7-9	TRBJ2-5	NA	CASSLVLAGSETQYF	TGTGCCAGCAGCTTAGTCCTAGCGGGAAGCGAGACCCAGTACTTC
NA	TRBV19	TRBJ2-7	NA	CASSINRDLEQYF	TGTGCCAGTAGTATTAACCGGGATCTCGAGCAGTACTTC
NA	TRBV10-3	TRBJ2-1	NA	CAISVQGNEQFF	TGTGCCATCAGTGTACAGGGTAATGAGCAGTTCTTC
NA	TRBV6-5	TRBJ1-1	once	CASRSRGNTEAFF	TGTGCCAGCAGATCCAGGGGGAACACTGAAGCTTTCTTT
NA	TRBV9	TRBJ2-7	NA	CASRHEQYF	TGTGCCAGCAGGCACGAGCAGTACTTC
TRBD2	TRBV29-1	TRBJ2-7	once	CSVALRLAERYEQYF	TGCAGCGTTGCCCTTAGACTAGCGGAGCGCTACGAGCAGTACTTC
NA	TRBV11-3	TRBJ2-6	NA	CASSGWGAGANVLTF	TGTGCCAGCAGCGGTTGGGGTGCTGGGGCCAACGTCCTGACTTTC
NA	TRBV2	TRBJ1-1	NA	CASSAEAGDTEAFF	TGTGCCAGCAGTGCCGAGGCTGGGGACACTGAAGCTTTCTTT
TRBD1	TRBV11-2	TRBJ2-7	NA	CASSPDRAYEQYF	TGTGCCAGCAGCCCTGACAGGGCCTACGAGCAGTACTTC
NA	TRBV19	TRBJ2-2	NA	CLPGGRVTGELFF	TGCCTCCCAGGGGGGAGGGTCACCGGGGAGCTGTTTTTT
TRBD1	TRBV18	TRBJ1-3	NA	CASTTGGTAGNTIYF	TGTGCCAGCACCACAGGGGGAACGGCTGGAAACACCATATATTTT
NA	TRBV7-2	TRBJ1-3	NA	CASSTGGGNTIYF	TGTGCCAGCAGCACGGGGGGGGGAAACACCATATATTTT
NA	TRBV28	TRBJ1-3	NA	CASSLTAGNTIYF	TGTGCCAGCAGTTTAACTGCTGGAAACACCATATATTTT
NA	TRBV7-9	TRBJ2-5	once	CASSLAGGQETQYF	TGTGCCAGCAGCTTAGCAGGGGGCCAAGAGACCCAGTACTTC
NA	TRBV29-1	TRBJ1-1	NA	CSVAIDGTIAFF	TGCAGCGTTGCGATCGATGGGACCATAGCTTTCTTT
NA	TRBV2	TRBJ1-3	NA	CASSVNPNTIYF	TGTGCCAGCAGTGTAAATCCAAACACCATATATTTT
TRBD2	TRBV6-1	TRBJ2-1	NA	CASSVSGSLSYNEQFF	TGTGCCAGCAGTGTAAGCGGGAGTCTTTCCTACAATGAGCAGTTCTTC
NA	TRBV2	TRBJ2-7	few	CASRVRGTTYEQYF	TGTGCCAGCAGAGTGAGGGGTACTACCTACGAGCAGTACTTC
NA	TRBV7-8	TRBJ1-2	NA	CASSPRASAGYGYTF	TGTGCCAGCAGCCCCCGGGCCTCTGCGGGCTATGGCTACACCTTC
TRBD2	TRBV6-5	TRBJ2-7	NA	CASTKGGSSYEQYF	TGTGCCAGCACCAAGGGAGGGAGCTCCTACGAGCAGTACTTC
NA	TRBV7-9	TRBJ1-2	NA	CASSTTGPYGYTF	TGTGCCAGCAGCACGACCGGGCCCTATGGCTACACCTTC
TRBD1	TRBV28	TRBJ2-7	once	CASSWPGQLYEQYF	TGTGCCAGCAGTTGGCCGGGACAGCTCTACGAGCAGTACTTC
TRBD1	TRBV10-3	TRBJ1-3	NA	CAISAQGGGSGNTIYF	TGTGCCATCAGTGCACAGGGGGGGGGATCTGGAAACACCATATATTTT
NA	TRBV6-5	TRBJ1-5	NA	CASSYSRDINQPQHF	TGTGCCAGCAGTTACTCGCGGGACATAAATCAGCCCCAGCATTTT
TRBD2	TRBV2	TRBJ2-5	NA	CASSGGTSGRYTQYF	TGTGCCAGCAGCGGGGGGACTAGCGGGAGGTACACCCAGTACTTC
NA	TRBV7-9	TRBJ1-4	NA	CASTPLVVVSNEKLFF	TGTGCCAGCACCCCCCTGGTTGTAGTCTCAAATGAAAAACTGTTTTTT